This entry lists 10 T cell receptor beta chains sequenced from one sample in a study of T cell responses to AZD1222 COVID-19 vaccine. Profiling relied on immunoSEQ multiplex PCR, and the TCRdb table lists in-frame clones only, not all of them. The repertoire consists of about 160,000 clones, with 90% to 95% occurring once and the leading ten covering about 4%. The sample in question was peripheral blood, obtained 28 days after the second AZD1222 dose. The receptors shown here come from an adult who received the AZD1222 COVID-19 vaccine.

The chain employs TRBV6-5 and TRBJ2-7; tentatively, D is TRBD1 or TRBD2 (6 bases each). This CDR3 region has 14 residues. Trimming removed 8 bases at V and 4 bases at J, with 18 bases between. Germline CDR1 is MNHEY and CDR2 is SVGAGI. This CDR3 is CASGGKQGVYEQYF. The CDR3 region has the DNA TGTGCCAGCGGGGGGAAACAGGGAGTATACGAGCAGTACTTC.

This clone was recorded once. This sequence joins TRBV20-1 and TRBJ1-5, with a possible D match to TRBD1 (6 bases). Trimming cost V 3 bases and J 1 base, with 10 bases left between them. This CDR3 has 14 residues. In germline, CDR1 is DFQATT, CDR2 SNEGSKA (reference sequence). The DNA of the CDR3 is TGCAGTGCTAGTGGAGGGGGGAGCAATCAGCCCCAGCATTTT. Amino acids: CSASGGGSNQPQHF.

The chain links TRBV24-1 to TRBJ1-6; D perhaps matches TRBD1 (5 bases). CDR1 and CDR2 (germline): KGHDR, SFDVKD. The CDR3 has 15 residues. Trimming shortened V by 3 bases and J by 9 bases, and 14 bases separated the two germline ends. CDR3 amino acids: CATSDPDRSGSPLHF. The CDR3 region has the DNA TGTGCCACCAGTGATCCTGACAGATCTGGTTCACCCCTCCACTTT.

The J gene is TRBJ1-1, the V gene TRBV6-2 or TRBV6-3; 7 bases fit TRBD1. The CDR3 totals 13 residues. From germline, CDR1 is MNHEY and CDR2 SVGEGT. V was clipped by 4 bases and J by 11 bases; unmatched bases: 10. CDR3 in amino acids: CASSSGTVLSAFF. The CDR3 DNA sequence: TGTGCCAGCAGTTCCGGGACAGTACTATCCGCTTTCTTT.

The chain combines TRBV19 with TRBJ1-1; D not resolved. This CDR3 is 15 amino acids long. V dropped 3 bases and J dropped 1 base, with 12 bases sitting between them. The V gene's germline CDR1 is LNHDA and CDR2 SQIVND (reference sequence). The CDR3 sequence is CASSIRRQQNTEAFF. The DNA for the CDR3 is TGTGCCAGTAGTATTCGACGGCAGCAGAACACTGAAGCTTTCTTT.

The J gene is TRBJ2-3, the V gene TRBV5-4; 14 bases fit TRBD2. J lost 5 bases, V lost 3 bases, and 8 bases had no gene match. Germline V gives CDR1 SGHNT, CDR2 YYREEE (reference sequence). CDR3 length equals 17 residues. CDR3 amino acids: CASSWGTSGRRGDTQYF. The CDR3 nucleotides are TGTGCCAGCAGCTGGGGGACTAGCGGGAGAAGGGGAGATACGCAGTATTTT.

The chain recombines TRBV18 with TRBJ1-1; 10 bases line up with TRBD1. This CDR3 contains 14 residues. CDR1 KGHSH and CDR2 LQKENI come from the germline V gene. V was clipped by 4 bases and J by 4 bases; unmatched bases: 3. DNA of the CDR3: TGTGCCAGCTCACAGGACAGGGGGGGCACTGAAGCTTTCTTT. Its protein product is CASSQDRGGTEAFF.

V is TRBV27 and J is TRBJ1-1; D is unresolved. The germline gives CDR1 MNHEY, CDR2 SMNVEV (reference sequence). The V end lost 7 bases, the J end lost 1 base, and 13 bases lay between the germline ends. CDR3 length equals 14 residues. The CDR3 spells CASTPLPRNTEAFF. Here the CDR3 DNA reads TGTGCCAGCACCCCTCTCCCAAGGAACACTGAAGCTTTCTTT.

The rearrangement links TRBV3-1 (or the pseudogene TRBV3-2) to TRBJ2-5; TRBD2 matches at 10 bases. CDR3 length equals 16 residues. Germline V gene data show CDR1 as LGHDT and CDR2 as YNNKEL (reference sequence). The junction had 5 bases not matched to a gene; V was cut back by 2 bases and J by 2 bases. This CDR3 is CASSQPGLAPQETQYF. The CDR3 DNA sequence: TGTGCCAGCAGCCAACCGGGACTAGCGCCACAAGAGACCCAGTACTTC.

This rearrangement joins TRBV29-1 to TRBJ1-1; D remains unclear. The CDR3 sequence is 11 residues long. CDR1 and CDR2 (germline): SQVTM, ANQGSEA. V lost 7 bases and J 2 bases, leaving 8 bases between the germline ends. This CDR3 reads CSGYDNTEAFF. CDR3 nucleotides: TGCAGCGGCTACGATAACACTGAAGCTTTCTTT.